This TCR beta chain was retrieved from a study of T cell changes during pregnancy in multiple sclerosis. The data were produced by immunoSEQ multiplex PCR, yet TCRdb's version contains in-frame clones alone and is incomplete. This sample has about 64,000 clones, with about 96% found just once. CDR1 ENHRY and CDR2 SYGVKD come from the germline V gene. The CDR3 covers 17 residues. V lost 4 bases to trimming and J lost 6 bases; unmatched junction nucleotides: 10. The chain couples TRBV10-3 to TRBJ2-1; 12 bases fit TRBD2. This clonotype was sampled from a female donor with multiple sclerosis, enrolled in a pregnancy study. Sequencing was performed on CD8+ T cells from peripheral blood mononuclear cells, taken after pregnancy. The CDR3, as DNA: TGTGCCATCAGTGGCCCCAAGGCTAGCGGGAGGGCCAATGAGCAGTTCTTC. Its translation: CAISGPKASGRANEQFF.